This T cell receptor beta chain was found in a study of T cells after posttransplantation cyclophosphamide. The table came from immunoSEQ multiplex PCR; TCRdb's copy has only in-frame clones and leaves some out. The data contain roughly 20,000 clones, more than 70% of them singletons. Germline CDR1 and CDR2: SEHNR and FQNEAQ (reference sequence). The CDR3 extends over 14 amino acids. Trimming took off 0 bases at V and 5 bases at J, with 11 bases between the two ends. Methotrexate plus calcineurin inhibitor accompanied controls' myeloablative marrow transplants; sampling was 1 year later. The receptor's source is a female patient in her fifties or sixties who received an allogeneic stem cell transplant from an unrelated donor, was CMV-positive, and had chronic GVHD only. Some of the T cells might come from the graft donor. V is TRBV7-9 and J is TRBJ2-7; D not certain. The sample consisted of PBMCs, taken after an allogeneic stem cell transplant with a calcineurin inhibitor and methotrexate. CDR3 sequence: CASSLASRVDEQYF. CDR3 DNA: TGTGCCAGCAGCTTAGCTAGTCGGGTTGACGAGCAGTACTTC.